This T cell receptor (beta chain) derives from a study of spatial heterogeneity in lung cancer. Study-wide background: Beta-chain sequences consistently outnumbered alpha-chain sequences in detection. Study-wide results and caveats: The study found ubiquitous expanded tumor TCRs in blood more at resection than follow-up.

Individually, TCR cDNA molecules were each labelled with a unique molecular identifier. TCRdb reanalysed the 5' RACE reads using MiXCR and keeps one entry per CDR3 protein. The sample shows about 92,000 distinct CDR3 sequences, over 9.5% of them seen only once. The germline CDR1 and CDR2 sequences are SQVTM and ANQGSEA. Trimming pared 4 bases from V and 2 bases from J, leaving 13 bases between. The CDR3 is 14 residues long. Time point of the sample: sample taken at primary tumor resection. Researchers sequenced whole RNA taken from tumor, nontumor lung or frozen PBMC without sorting. Samples were obtained from roughly 65 donors, all untreated early-stage non-small cell lung cancer patients. Worth noting for this clonotype: The antigen remains undetermined.

The rearrangement links TRBV29-1 to TRBJ2-3, with D possibly TRBD1 on 6 matching bases. The origin of this receptor is a male donor with early-stage non-small cell lung cancer. The source was PBMCs, collected at surgery. In DNA form, the CDR3 reads TGCAGCGTTGCGCAAGGACAGATCACAGATACGCAGTATTTT. Translating gives CSVAQGQITDTQYF.